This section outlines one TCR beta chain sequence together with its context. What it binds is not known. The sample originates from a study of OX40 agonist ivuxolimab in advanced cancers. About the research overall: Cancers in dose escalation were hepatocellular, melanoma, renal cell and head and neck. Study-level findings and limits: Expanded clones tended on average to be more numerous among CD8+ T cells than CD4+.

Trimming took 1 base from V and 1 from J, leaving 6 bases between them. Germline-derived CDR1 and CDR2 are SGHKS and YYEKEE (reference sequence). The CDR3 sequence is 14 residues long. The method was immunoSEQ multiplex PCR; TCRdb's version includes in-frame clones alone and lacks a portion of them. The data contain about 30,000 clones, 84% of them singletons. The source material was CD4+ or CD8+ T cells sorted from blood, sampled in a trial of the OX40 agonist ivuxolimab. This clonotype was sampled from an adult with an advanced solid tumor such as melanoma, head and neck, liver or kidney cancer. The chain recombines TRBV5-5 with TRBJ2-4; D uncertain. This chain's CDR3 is CASSLLLAKNIQYF. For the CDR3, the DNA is TGTGCCAGCAGCTTGCTTTTGGCCAAAAACATTCAGTACTTC.